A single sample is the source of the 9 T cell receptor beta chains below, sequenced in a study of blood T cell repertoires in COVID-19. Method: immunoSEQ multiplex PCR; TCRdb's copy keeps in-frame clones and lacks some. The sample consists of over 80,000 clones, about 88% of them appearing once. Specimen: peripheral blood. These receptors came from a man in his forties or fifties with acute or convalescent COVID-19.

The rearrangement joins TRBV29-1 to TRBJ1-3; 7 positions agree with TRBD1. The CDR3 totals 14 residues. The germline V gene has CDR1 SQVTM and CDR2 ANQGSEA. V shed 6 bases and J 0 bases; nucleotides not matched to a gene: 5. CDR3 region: CSVADRDSGNTIYF. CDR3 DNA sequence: TGCAGCGTCGCAGACAGGGACTCTGGAAACACCATATATTTT.

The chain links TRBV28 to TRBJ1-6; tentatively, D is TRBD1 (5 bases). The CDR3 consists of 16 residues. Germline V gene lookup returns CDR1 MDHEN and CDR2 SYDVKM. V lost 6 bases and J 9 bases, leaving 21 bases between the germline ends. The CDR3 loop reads CASRRRTRVLSSPLHF. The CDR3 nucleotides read TGTGCCAGCAGACGTCGGACCAGGGTATTGAGTTCACCCCTCCACTTT.

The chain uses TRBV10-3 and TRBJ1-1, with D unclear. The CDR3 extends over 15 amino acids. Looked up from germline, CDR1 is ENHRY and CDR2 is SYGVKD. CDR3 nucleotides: TGTTGCCATCACGATCGGGGAATCATGAACACTGAAGCTTTCTTT. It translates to CCHHDRGIMNTEAFF.

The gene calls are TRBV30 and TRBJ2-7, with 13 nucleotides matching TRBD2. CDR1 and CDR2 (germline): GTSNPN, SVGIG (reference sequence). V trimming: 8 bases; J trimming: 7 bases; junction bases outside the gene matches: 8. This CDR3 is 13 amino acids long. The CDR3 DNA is TGTGCCGGAGCGGGACTAGCGGGGCGTGAGCAGTACTTC. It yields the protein CAGAGLAGREQYF.

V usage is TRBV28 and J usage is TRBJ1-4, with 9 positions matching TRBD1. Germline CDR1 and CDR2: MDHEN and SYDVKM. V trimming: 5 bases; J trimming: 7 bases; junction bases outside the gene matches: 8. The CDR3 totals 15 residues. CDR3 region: CASSLGTGNLEKLFF. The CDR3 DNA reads TGTGCCAGCAGTCTCGGGACAGGGAATCTTGAAAAACTGTTTTTT.

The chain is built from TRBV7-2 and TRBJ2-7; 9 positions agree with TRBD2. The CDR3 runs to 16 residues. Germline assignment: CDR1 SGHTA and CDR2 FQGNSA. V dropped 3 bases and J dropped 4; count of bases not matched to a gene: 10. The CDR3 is CASSFGAGGAGYEQYF. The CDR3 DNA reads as TGTGCCAGCAGCTTCGGAGCGGGGGGTGCAGGTTACGAGCAGTACTTC.

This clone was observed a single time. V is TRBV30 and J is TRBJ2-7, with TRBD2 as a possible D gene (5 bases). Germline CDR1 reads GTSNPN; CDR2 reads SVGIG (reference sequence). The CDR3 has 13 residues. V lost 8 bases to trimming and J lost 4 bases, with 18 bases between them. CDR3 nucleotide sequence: TGTGCCAGTACCTTATTCGGAGGTTACGAGCAGTACTTC. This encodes CASTLFGGYEQYF.

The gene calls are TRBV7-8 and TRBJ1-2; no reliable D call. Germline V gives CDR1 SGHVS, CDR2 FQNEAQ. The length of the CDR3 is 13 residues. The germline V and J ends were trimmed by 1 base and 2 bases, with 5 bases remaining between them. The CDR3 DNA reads TGTGCCAGCAGCTTAGAAGCAAACTATGGCTACACCTTC. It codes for CASSLEANYGYTF.

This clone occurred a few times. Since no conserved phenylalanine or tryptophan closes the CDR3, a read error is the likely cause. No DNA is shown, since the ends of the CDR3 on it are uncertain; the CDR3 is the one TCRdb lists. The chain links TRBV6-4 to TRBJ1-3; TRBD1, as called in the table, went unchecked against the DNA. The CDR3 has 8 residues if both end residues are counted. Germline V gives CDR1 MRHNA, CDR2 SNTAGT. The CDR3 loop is CASSDSGP.